This TCR beta chain is drawn from a study of blood T cell repertoires in COVID-19. Study details: The United States, Italy and Spain were the sources of the acute and convalescent COVID-19 samples. T cells, B-cell-depleted T cells, or PBMCs supplied cDNA or gDNA.

This clone showed up just once. Original processing notes: Using reference gene primer amplification, nucleated cell counts were estimated. Here immunoSEQ multiplex PCR was the method, and the copy in TCRdb shows in-frame clones only, minus some. From that table come the V and J calls and clone size; the DNA was used to work out D and trimming. The data show 240,000 or so clones, around nine tenths seen once. The CDR3 covers 13 residues. Germline V lookup: CDR1 MNHEY, CDR2 SMNVEV (reference sequence). V was pared by 2 bases and J by 8 bases, with 9 bases between. The specimen sequenced was peripheral blood. V gene TRBV27 combines with J gene TRBJ1-4; D call uncertain. The source of this sequence is a woman between 65 and 79 years old with active or convalescent COVID-19. CDR3 loop: CASSLLAGEKLFF. CDR3 nucleotide sequence: TGTGCCAGCAGTTTACTCGCAGGAGAAAAACTGTTTTTT.